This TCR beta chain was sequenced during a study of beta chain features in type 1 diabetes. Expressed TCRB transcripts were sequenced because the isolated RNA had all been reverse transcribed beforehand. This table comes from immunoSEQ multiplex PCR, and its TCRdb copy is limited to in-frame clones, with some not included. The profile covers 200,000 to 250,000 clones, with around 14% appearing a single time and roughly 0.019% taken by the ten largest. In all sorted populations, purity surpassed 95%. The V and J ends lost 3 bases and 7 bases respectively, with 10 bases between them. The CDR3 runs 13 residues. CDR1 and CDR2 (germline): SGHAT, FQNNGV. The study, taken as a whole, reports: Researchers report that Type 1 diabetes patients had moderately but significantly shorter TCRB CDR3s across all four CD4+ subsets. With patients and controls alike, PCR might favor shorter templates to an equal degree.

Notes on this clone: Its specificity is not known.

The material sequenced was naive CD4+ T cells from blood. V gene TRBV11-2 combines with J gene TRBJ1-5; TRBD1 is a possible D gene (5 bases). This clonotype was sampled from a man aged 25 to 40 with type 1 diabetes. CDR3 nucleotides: TGTGCCAGCAGCTTGGGGGGAAGGCAGCCCCAGCATTTT. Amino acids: CASSLGGRQPQHF.